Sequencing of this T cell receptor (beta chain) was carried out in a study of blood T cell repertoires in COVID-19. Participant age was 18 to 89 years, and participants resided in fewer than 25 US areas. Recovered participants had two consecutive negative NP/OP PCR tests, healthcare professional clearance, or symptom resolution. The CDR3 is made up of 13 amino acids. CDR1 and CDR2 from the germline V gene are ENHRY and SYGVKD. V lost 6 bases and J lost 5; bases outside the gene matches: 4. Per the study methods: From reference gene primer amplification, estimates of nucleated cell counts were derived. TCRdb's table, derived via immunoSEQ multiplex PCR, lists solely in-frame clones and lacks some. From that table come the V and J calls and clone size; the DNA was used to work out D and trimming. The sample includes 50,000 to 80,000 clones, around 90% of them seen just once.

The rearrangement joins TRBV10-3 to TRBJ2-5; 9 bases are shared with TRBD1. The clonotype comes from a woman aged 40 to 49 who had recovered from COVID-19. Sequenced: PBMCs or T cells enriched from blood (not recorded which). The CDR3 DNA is TGTGCCATCAGCACAGGGGGCGCCGAGACCCAGTACTTC. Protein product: CAISTGGAETQYF.